This TCR beta chain was sequenced during a study of blood T cells in healthy people across ages. Overall study results and limits: A roughly linear fall in TCR beta diversity per million T cells was seen with increasing age. Because sorting was not performed, PBMCs prevented conclusive naive versus antigen-experienced comparison.

Many counts were recorded for this clonotype. Its antigen is undetermined. A sample-barcoded 5' primer and a J-beta primer mix were used in a second PCR of roughly 6 to 11 cycles. Every sample gave at least 3 million paired-end reads containing CDR3. One entry per CDR3 protein results from TCRdb running MiXCR on the 5' RACE reads. This sample has 550,000 to 750,000 distinct CDR3 sequences, with about 21% found just once. The CDR3 consists of 13 residues. Deletions cut 5 bases from V and 0 bases from J, with 5 bases between. The germline CDR1 and CDR2 sequences are SGHDN and FVKESK. The rearrangement joins TRBV14 to TRBJ2-1; D remains unclear. The clonotype originates from a man in his 70s in good health. What was sequenced was blood. The CDR3 bases are TGTGCCAGCAGCGGAGACTCCTACAATGAGCAGTTCTTC. It is translated as CASSGDSYNEQFF.